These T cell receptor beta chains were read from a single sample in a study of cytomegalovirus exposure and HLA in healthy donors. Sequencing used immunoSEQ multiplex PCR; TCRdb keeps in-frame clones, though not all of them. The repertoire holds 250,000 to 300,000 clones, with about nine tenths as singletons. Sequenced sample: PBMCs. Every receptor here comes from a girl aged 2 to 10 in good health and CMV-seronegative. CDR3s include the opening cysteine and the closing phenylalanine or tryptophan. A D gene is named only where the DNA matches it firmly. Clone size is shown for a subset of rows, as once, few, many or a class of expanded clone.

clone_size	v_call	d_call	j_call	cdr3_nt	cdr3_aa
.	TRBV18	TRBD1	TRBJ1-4	TGTGCCAGCTCACCACGGGGACAGGGGGCGGAAAAACTGTTTTTT	CASSPRGQGAEKLFF
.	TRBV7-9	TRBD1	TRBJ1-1	TGTGCCAGCAGCTTGGACAGGCTGTACTCGGTGGCTTTCTTT	CASSLDRLYSVAFF
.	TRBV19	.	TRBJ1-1	TGTGCCAGTAGCCTCCAGATGGCCACTGAAGCTTTCTTT	CASSLQMATEAFF
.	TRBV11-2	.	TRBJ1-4	TGTGCCAGCAGCTCAAGACAGAGTCGACTGTTTTTT	CASSSRQSRLFF
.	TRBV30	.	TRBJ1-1	TGTGCCTGGATTAACGGTAAGGAGACTGAAGCTTTCTTT	CAWINGKETEAFF
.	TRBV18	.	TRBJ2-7	TGTGCCAGCTCACCACTCTCGGGGAGTTACGAGCAGTACTTC	CASSPLSGSYEQYF
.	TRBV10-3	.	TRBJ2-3	TGTGCCATCAGTGAAGGGCAGGGTAGCACAGATACGCAGTATTTT	CAISEGQGSTDTQYF
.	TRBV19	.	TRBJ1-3	TGTGCCAGTCATCGAAGGGGCACTGTTGGAAACACCATATATTTT	CASHRRGTVGNTIYF
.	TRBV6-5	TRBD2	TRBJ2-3	TGTGCCAGCAGTTACAGCCTAGCGGGGCCAGATACGCAGTATTTT	CASSYSLAGPDTQYF
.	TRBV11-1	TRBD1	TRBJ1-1	TGTGCCAGCAGCCCCGGGACAGGGGCCCAAAACACTGAAGCTTTCTTT	CASSPGTGAQNTEAFF
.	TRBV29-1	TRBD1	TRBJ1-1	TGCAGCGCCCGACAGGGAGGCACTGAAGCTTTCTTT	CSARQGGTEAFF
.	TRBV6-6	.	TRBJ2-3	TGTGCCAGCAGTTTCAGTCCTAGCACAGATACGCAGTATTTT	CASSFSPSTDTQYF
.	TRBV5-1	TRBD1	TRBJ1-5	TGCGCCAGCAGCTTGGACGGACAGGGTACTCAGCCCCAGCATTTT	CASSLDGQGTQPQHF
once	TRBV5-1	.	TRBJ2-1	TGCGCCAGCAGGGGGACAACCGGCTCCTACAATGAGCAGTTCTTC	CASRGTTGSYNEQFF
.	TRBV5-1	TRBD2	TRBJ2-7	TGCGCCAGCAGCACCGGGACTAGCGGGGGACACGAGCAGTACTTC	CASSTGTSGGHEQYF
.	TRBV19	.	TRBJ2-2	TGTGCCAGTAGTATACAACAGGTTTTTTACACCGGGGAGCTGTTTTTT	CASSIQQVFYTGELFF
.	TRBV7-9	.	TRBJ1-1	TGTGCCAGCAGCTTCCGTAAGAACACTGAAGCTTTCTTT	CASSFRKNTEAFF
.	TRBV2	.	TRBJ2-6	TGTGCCAGCGCGGCAGCACTCTCTGGGGCCAACGTCCTGACTTTC	CASAAALSGANVLTF
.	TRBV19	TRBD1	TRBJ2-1	TGTGCCAGTAGTCCTCGGCCGGGACAGGGGGCTGGCAATGAGCAGTTCTTC	CASSPRPGQGAGNEQFF
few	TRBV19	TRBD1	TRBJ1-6	TGTGCCAGTAGCCATGGGACAGAAACTTCACCCCTCCACTTT	CASSHGTETSPLHF
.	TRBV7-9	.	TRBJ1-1	TGTGCCAGCAGCTTAACGGGGGACACTGAAGCTTTCTTT	CASSLTGDTEAFF
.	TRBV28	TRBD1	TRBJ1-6	TGTGCCAGCAGTACCTACAGGGGGTTCACCCTCCACTTT	CASSTYRGFTLHF
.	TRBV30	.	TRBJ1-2	TGTGCCTGGAGTCAGGGAAACTATGGCTACACCTTC	CAWSQGNYGYTF
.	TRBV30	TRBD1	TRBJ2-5	TGTGCCTGGAGCCGGGCGGACAGGGGGCCTTCGGTCGGAGAGACCCAGTACTTC	CAWSRADRGPSVGETQYF
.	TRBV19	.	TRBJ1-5	TGTGCCAGTAGCGACATCTTCGTGAGGGCCAATCAGCCCCAGCATTTT	CASSDIFVRANQPQHF
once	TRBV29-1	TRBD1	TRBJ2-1	TGCAGCGTCCTCAGGACAGGGGGGGTCGATGAGCAGTTCTTC	CSVLRTGGVDEQFF
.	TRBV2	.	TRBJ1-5	TGTGCCAGCCAAGGGACTTCTAGCAATCAGCCCCAGCATTTT	CASQGTSSNQPQHF
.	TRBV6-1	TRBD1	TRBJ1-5	TGTGCCAGCAGTCCCGGGACAGGGGGCAATCAGCCCCAGCATTTT	CASSPGTGGNQPQHF
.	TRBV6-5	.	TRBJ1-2	TGTGCCAGCAAAGTCGGGGGTAACGGGAACTATGGCTACACCTTC	CASKVGGNGNYGYTF
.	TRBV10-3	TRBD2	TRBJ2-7	TGTGCCATCAGTGAGTCGACTAGCGGTAGCTACGAGCAGTACTTC	CAISESTSGSYEQYF
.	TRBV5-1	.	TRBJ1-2	TGCGCCAGCAGCTTGGAAGAGGGTCAAAAGGATGGCTACACCTTC	CASSLEEGQKDGYTF
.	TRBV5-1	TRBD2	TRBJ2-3	TGCGCCAGCAGCTTGGGGGGACTAGCGGGAGGGCCCACAGATACGCAGTATTTT	CASSLGGLAGGPTDTQYF
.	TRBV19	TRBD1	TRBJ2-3	TGTGCCAGTAGTCGACCGGGACAGGGGACAGATACGCAGTATTTT	CASSRPGQGTDTQYF
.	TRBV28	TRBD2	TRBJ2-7	TGTGCCAGCCAAACTGGCGGGGGGTCCTACGAGCAGTACTTC	CASQTGGGSYEQYF
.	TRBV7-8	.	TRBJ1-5	TGTGCCAGCAGCTTATTAGGGGCCGCGGGCAATCAGCCCCAGCATTTT	CASSLLGAAGNQPQHF
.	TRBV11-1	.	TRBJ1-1	TGTGCCAGCAGCGCCCCGAAGGACATTGGGGCTTTCTTT	CASSAPKDIGAFF
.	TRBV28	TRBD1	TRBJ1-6	TGTGCCAGCAGTTGGGGACAGGTTAATTCACCCCTCCACTTT	CASSWGQVNSPLHF